The 23 T cell receptor beta chains given below trace back to one sample, sequenced in a study of blood T cell repertoires in COVID-19. Measured with immunoSEQ multiplex PCR; TCRdb has only the in-frame clones, and not every one. In the table there are some 75,000 clones, roughly 76% of which are singletons. Sequences were obtained from peripheral blood. The receptors here all came from a woman over 75 with active or convalescent COVID-19.

The rearrangement joins TRBV4-3 to TRBJ2-5, with 7 bases aligning to TRBD2. Looked up from germline, CDR1 is LGHNA and CDR2 is YSLEER. The J segment lost 2 bases and the V segment lost 3 bases, leaving 6 bases of the junction unmatched. This CDR3 spans 15 amino acids. CDR3 sequence: CASSHLGGRQETQYF. DNA for the CDR3: TGCGCCAGCAGCCACCTCGGGGGGAGACAAGAGACCCAGTACTTC.

The chain has TRBV2 and TRBJ1-1; D uncertain. This CDR3 comprises 14 residues. Deletions cut 3 bases from V and 6 bases from J, with 14 bases between. CDR1 and CDR2 from the germline V gene are SNHLY and FYNNEI. CDR3 amino acids: CASSETRPRAEAFF. The CDR3 bases are TGTGCCAGCAGTGAGACCAGGCCGAGGGCTGAAGCTTTCTTT.

Only a few counts were recorded for this clone. V gene TRBV15 combines with J gene TRBJ1-5, with D hard to call. The CDR3 totals 15 residues. Germline V gene data show CDR1 as LNHNV and CDR2 as YYDKDF (reference sequence). Trimming took 0 bases from V and 0 from J, leaving 6 bases between them. The CDR3 DNA sequence: TGTGCCACCAGCAGAGATATAAATAGCAATCAGCCCCAGCATTTT. This translates into CATSRDINSNQPQHF.

V is TRBV5-6 and J is TRBJ1-2; 8 bases agree with TRBD1. From germline, CDR1 is SGHDT and CDR2 YYEEEE. The junction had 8 bases not matched to a gene; V was cut back by 4 bases and J by 6 bases. This CDR3 spans 14 amino acids. CDR3 sequence: CASSLRTGLDGYTF. The CDR3 DNA is TGTGCCAGCAGCCTTCGGACAGGGCTCGATGGCTACACCTTC.

This clone was found once. The chain employs TRBV7-2 and TRBJ2-3; D perhaps matches TRBD1 (6 bases). CDR3 length: 15 residues. Looked up from germline, CDR1 is SGHTA and CDR2 is FQGNSA. V lost 2 bases and J lost 5, with 14 bases in between. The CDR3 spells CASSLLGGMVDTQYF. The CDR3 coding sequence is TGTGCCAGCAGCTTACTAGGGGGTATGGTAGATACGCAGTATTTT. The full variable domain, completed using reference TRBV7-2 and TRBJ2-3, is GAGVSQSPSNKVTEKGKDVELRCDPISGHTALYWYRQSLGQGLEFLIYFQGNSAPDKSGLPSDRFSAERTGGSVSTLTIQRTQQEDSAVYLCASSLLGGMVDTQYFGPGTRLTVL.

The rearrangement joins TRBV3-1 (or the pseudogene TRBV3-2) to TRBJ1-5; possible D gene TRBD1, 5 bases. The CDR3 runs 13 residues. Germline V CDR1 and CDR2: LGHDT, YNNKEL (reference sequence). With 0 bases removed from V and 8 bases from J, the gap between germline ends came to 8 bases. The CDR3 loop is CASSQDGGEPQHF. CDR3 coding DNA: TGTGCCAGCAGCCAAGATGGAGGGGAGCCCCAGCATTTT.

DNA of the CDR3: TGCGCCAGCAGCGAGAATGCGCTGAACACTGAAGCTTTCTTT. Translation gives CASSENALNTEAFF. V is TRBV5-1 and J is TRBJ1-1, with D hard to call. V gave up 4 bases and J gave up 0 bases, with 10 bases separating them. Germline CDR1 and CDR2: SGHRS and YFSETQ. The CDR3 loop spans 14 amino acids.

The chain links TRBV3-1 (or the pseudogene TRBV3-2) to TRBJ2-7; 9 nucleotides line up with TRBD1. This CDR3 region has 15 residues. Trimming took 1 base from V and 3 from J; bases not matched to a gene: 4. CDR1 is LGHDT and CDR2 is YNNKEL in the germline V gene (reference sequence). CDR3 sequence: CASSQGGQGYYEQYF. CDR3 nucleotide sequence: TGTGCCAGCAGCCAAGGGGGACAGGGTTACTACGAGCAGTACTTC.

This clone was recorded at least ten times. This chain connects TRBV7-2 to TRBJ1-2, with a tentative D call TRBD1 (5 bases). This CDR3 spans 15 amino acids. The germline CDR1 and CDR2 sequences are SGHTA and FQGNSA. V lost 5 bases to trimming and J lost 1 base, with 14 bases between them. CDR3 protein: CASSIRQPLNYGYTF. Written as DNA, the CDR3 is TGTGCCAGCAGCATCAGACAGCCACTTAACTATGGCTACACCTTC.

The chain is built from TRBV5-4 and TRBJ2-2, with TRBD2 matching 8 bases. V shed 4 bases and J 5 bases; nucleotides not matched to a gene: 7. The CDR3 runs 15 residues. Germline-derived CDR1 and CDR2 are SGHNT and YYREEE (reference sequence). CDR3 in DNA: TGTGCCAGCAGCCCCCGGGGGGGCGGGACCGGGGAGCTGTTTTTT. This translates into CASSPRGGGTGELFF.

The V gene is TRBV4-3, the J gene TRBJ2-2, with 7 bases lining up with TRBD2. Trimming removed 4 bases from V and 5 bases from J; junction bases left unmatched: 13. The CDR3 spans 17 residues. The germline V gene has CDR1 LGHNA and CDR2 YSLEER. The CDR3 nucleotides are TGCGCCAGCAGCCTATGGGTGGTCGGGGGGAGGACCGGGGAGCTGTTTTTT. It is translated as CASSLWVVGGRTGELFF.

This chain connects TRBV5-1 to TRBJ2-3; 10 bases match TRBD2. Germline V lookup: CDR1 SGHRS, CDR2 YFSETQ. The CDR3 runs to 14 residues. V shed 9 bases and J 4 bases; nucleotides not matched to a gene: 8. In DNA, the CDR3 is TGCGCCACCCAGCGGGGGGGCCCTTCAGATACGCAGTATTTT. Its translation: CATQRGGPSDTQYF.

This clone was seen just once. The CDR3, as DNA: TGCAGCGTTGAGTCCGGGGGGGCCCCGGATACGCAGTATTTT. This translates into CSVESGGAPDTQYF. V gene TRBV29-1 combines with J gene TRBJ2-3, with 8 bases fitting TRBD2. The CDR3 runs to 14 residues. Germline CDR1 reads SQVTM; CDR2 reads ANQGSEA. V lost 3 bases, J lost 6 bases, and 8 bases stayed unmatched.

V and J are TRBV5-1 and TRBJ1-2; weak D call: TRBD1 (5 bases). Germline CDR1 and CDR2: SGHRS and YFSETQ. This CDR3 spans 14 amino acids. V lost 5 bases, J lost 6 bases, and 17 bases lay in between. CDR3 region: CASRKVGGADGYTF. The DNA for the CDR3 is TGCGCCAGCAGGAAAGTCGGGGGTGCGGATGGCTACACCTTC.

This clone was recorded many times. CDR3 protein: CASSVVAANYNEQFF. The CDR3 coding sequence is TGTGCCAGCAGCGTAGTAGCGGCTAACTACAATGAGCAGTTCTTC. The chain carries TRBV9 and TRBJ2-1; tentative D call: TRBD2 (6 bases). This CDR3 has 15 residues. Trimming took off 0 bases at V and 3 bases at J, with 10 bases between the two ends. Germline CDR1 and CDR2: SGDLS and YYNGEE.

This clone was seen only once. V gene TRBV27 combines with J gene TRBJ1-1; D is perhaps TRBD1 (6 bases). V was cut by 3 bases and J by 1 base, with 9 bases left in between. Germline V gene data show CDR1 as MNHEY and CDR2 as SMNVEV (reference sequence). This CDR3 spans 14 amino acids. The CDR3, as DNA: TGTGCCAGCAGTTTCCGGGACACGAACACTGAAGCTTTCTTT. This sequence encodes CASSFRDTNTEAFF.

The chain has TRBV6-1 and TRBJ1-5; D is ambiguous. Germline V gives CDR1 MNHNS, CDR2 SASEGT. The V end was cut by 0 bases, the J end by 5 bases, with 5 bases between. The CDR3 length is 13 residues. CDR3 region: CASSEAPHQPQHF. CDR3 DNA sequence: TGTGCCAGCAGTGAAGCCCCTCATCAGCCCCAGCATTTT.

The chain links TRBV30 to TRBJ1-2; unclear D gene. Trimming removed 5 bases from V and 3 bases from J, with 7 bases in between. The CDR3 is 11 residues long. The germline CDR1 and CDR2 sequences are GTSNPN and SVGIG (reference sequence). CDR3 residues: CAWGRDYGYTF. CDR3 in DNA: TGTGCCTGGGGGCGGGACTATGGCTACACCTTC. Using reference TRBV30 and TRBJ1-2 for the parts outside the CDR3, the full variable domain is SQTIHQWPATLVQPVGSPLSLECTVEGTSNPNLYWYRQAAGRGLQLLFYSVGIGQISSEVPQNLSASRPQDRQFILSSKKLLLSDSGFYLCAWGRDYGYTFGSGTRLTVV.

The chain couples TRBV2 to TRBJ2-7; 14 nucleotides line up with TRBD2. The CDR3 contains 16 residues. V trimming: 8 bases; J trimming: 3 bases; junction bases outside the gene matches: 9. Germline V gives CDR1 SNHLY, CDR2 FYNNEI. The CDR3 sequence is CASSGLAGGSIYEQYF. Written as DNA, the CDR3 is TGTGCCAGCTCCGGACTAGCGGGGGGTTCTATCTACGAGCAGTACTTC. The whole variable domain, remainder taken from reference TRBV2 and TRBJ2-7, is EPEVTQTPSHQVTQMGQEVILRCVPISNHLYFYWYRQILGQKVEFLVSFYNNEISEKSEIFDDQFSVERPDGSNFTLKIRSTKLEDSAMYFCASSGLAGGSIYEQYFGPGTRLTVT.

The chain couples TRBV5-1 to TRBJ1-4, with 7 bases matching TRBD1. The CDR3 consists of 15 residues. V shed 0 bases, J shed 6 bases, and the junction held 5 bases outside the gene matches. Germline CDR1 is SGHRS and CDR2 is YFSETQ. CDR3 sequence: CASSLEGRGDEKLFF. In nucleotides, the CDR3 is TGCGCCAGCAGCTTGGAAGGCAGGGGGGATGAAAAACTGTTTTTT.

The chain employs TRBV10-3 and TRBJ2-7, with 8 bases identical to TRBD2. J was trimmed by 6 bases and V by 3 bases; bases with no gene match: 13. The CDR3 consists of 16 residues. CDR1 is ENHRY and CDR2 is SYGVKD in the germline V gene. In nucleotides, the CDR3 is TGTGCCATCAGTGAAGTAGGCCTTACTGCGGGGGGCGAGCAGTACTTC. Translating gives CAISEVGLTAGGEQYF.

This clone has more than one count but fewer than ten. This sequence joins TRBV30 and TRBJ2-7; 8 nucleotides line up with TRBD1. Trimming removed 2 bases from V and 6 bases from J; junction bases left unmatched: 3. The CDR3 runs to 12 residues. In germline, CDR1 is GTSNPN, CDR2 SVGIG (reference sequence). The CDR3, as DNA: TGTGCCTGGAGTTTCAGGGGGCCCGAGCAGTACTTC. Residues: CAWSFRGPEQYF.

The chain links TRBV30 to TRBJ1-3; a weak D match, TRBD1 (6 bases). Trimming removed 5 bases from V and 5 bases from J, with 16 bases in between. The CDR3 length is 14 residues. Germline CDR1 reads GTSNPN; CDR2 reads SVGIG (reference sequence). The CDR3 nucleotides are TGTGCCTGGGGCGCGGGGGACAACCGAAACACCATATATTTT. Translation gives CAWGAGDNRNTIYF.